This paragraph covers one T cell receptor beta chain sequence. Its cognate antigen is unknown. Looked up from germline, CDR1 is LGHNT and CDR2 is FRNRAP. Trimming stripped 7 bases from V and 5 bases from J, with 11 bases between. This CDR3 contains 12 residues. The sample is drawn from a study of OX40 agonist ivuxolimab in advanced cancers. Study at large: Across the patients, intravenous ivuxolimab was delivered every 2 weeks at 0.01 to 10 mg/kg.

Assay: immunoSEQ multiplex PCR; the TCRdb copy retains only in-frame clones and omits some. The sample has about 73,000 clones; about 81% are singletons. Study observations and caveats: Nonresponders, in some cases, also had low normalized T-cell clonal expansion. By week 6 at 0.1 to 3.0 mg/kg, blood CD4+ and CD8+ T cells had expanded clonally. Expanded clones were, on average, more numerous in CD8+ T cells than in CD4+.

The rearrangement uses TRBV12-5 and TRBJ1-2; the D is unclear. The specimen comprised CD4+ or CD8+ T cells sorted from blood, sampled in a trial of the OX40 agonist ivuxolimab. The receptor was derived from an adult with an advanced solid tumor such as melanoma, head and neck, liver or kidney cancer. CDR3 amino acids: CASAPTDYGYTF. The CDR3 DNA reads TGTGCTAGTGCCCCTACAGATTATGGCTACACCTTC. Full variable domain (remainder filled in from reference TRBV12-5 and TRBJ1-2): DARVTQTPRHKVTEMGQEVTMRCQPILGHNTVFWYRQTMMQGLELLAYFRNRAPLDDSGMPKDRFSAEMPDATLATLKIQPSEPRDSAVYFCASAPTDYGYTFGSGTRLTVV.